This is a list of T cell receptor beta chains from one sample in a study of Graves' ophthalmopathy and Graves' hyperthyroidism. TCRdb fed the multiplex PCR reads into MiXCR, producing one record per CDR3 protein. The sample includes about 600,000 distinct CDR3 sequences, under 40% of them seen just once. Sequencing was carried out using peripheral blood or thyroid tissue (not recorded which). The receptors stem from an adult man with Graves' hyperthyroidism. CDR3s include the opening cysteine and the closing phenylalanine or tryptophan. A D gene is named only where the DNA matches it firmly. For some rows the clone size is stated as once, few or many, or as a class when expanded; others skip it.

DNA: TGTGCCAGCAGCTTGGGCGGTTGGGGGCTTTATGGCTACACCTTC
CDR3: CASSLGGWGLYGYTF
D: NA
V: TRBV7-9
J: TRBJ1-2
size: NA
length: 15

DNA: TGTGCCAGCAGCCGGGGGGGGGTTCGGGAAAAACTGTTTTTT
CDR3: CASSRGGVREKLFF
D: NA
V: TRBV5-8
J: TRBJ1-4
size: few
length: 14

DNA: TGCGCCAGCAGCTTGGCCCCGGGCCAAGGCTACAATGAGCAGTTCTTC
CDR3: CASSLAPGQGYNEQFF
D: NA
V: TRBV5-1
J: TRBJ2-1
size: NA
length: 16

DNA: TGCGCCAGCAGCCACGTTCCGACAGGGAGTTATTCACCCCTCCACTTT
CDR3: CASSHVPTGSYSPLHF
D: TRBD1
V: TRBV4-1
J: TRBJ1-6
size: many
length: 16

DNA: TGTGCCAGCAGCTCCGGGACAGGGCTGAACACTGAAGCTTTCTTT
CDR3: CASSSGTGLNTEAFF
D: TRBD1
V: TRBV27
J: TRBJ1-1
size: many
length: 15

DNA: TGTGCCAGCAGCCCGACTACAGGAATCAACACTGAAGCTTTCTTT
CDR3: CASSPTTGINTEAFF
D: NA
V: TRBV14
J: TRBJ1-1
size: many
length: 15

DNA: TGTGCCACCAGTGATTTGCAAGGGGGGGGAGATACGCAGTATTTT
CDR3: CATSDLQGGGDTQYF
D: NA
V: TRBV24-1
J: TRBJ2-3
size: NA
length: 15

DNA: TGTGCCAGCAGCTCGTCAGATGAGGGAAATGGCTACACCTTC
CDR3: CASSSSDEGNGYTF
D: NA
V: TRBV7-9
J: TRBJ1-2
size: NA
length: 14

DNA: TGTGCCAGCAGGCTGGGTAGCTTCTACGAGCAGTACTTC
CDR3: CASRLGSFYEQYF
D: NA
V: TRBV2
J: TRBJ2-7
size: few
length: 13

DNA: TGTGCCAGCAGCCCGGCCTCTTTTGGGATAACCCAAGCTTTCTTT
CDR3: CASSPASFGITQAFF
D: NA
V: TRBV7-9
J: TRBJ1-1
size: many
length: 15

DNA: TGTGCCAGCAGCTGGTCCGGGACAGGCGTTTACAATGAGCAGTTCTTC
CDR3: CASSWSGTGVYNEQFF
D: TRBD1
V: TRBV7-2
J: TRBJ2-1
size: NA
length: 16

DNA: TGCGCCAGCAGCGCGACACAGGGGGCGATCGGGGAGCTGTTTTTT
CDR3: CASSATQGAIGELFF
D: TRBD1
V: TRBV5-1
J: TRBJ2-2
size: many
length: 15

DNA: TGTGCCAGCAGTTCCGGGACAGTGAACACTGAAGCTTTCTTT
CDR3: CASSSGTVNTEAFF
D: TRBD1
V: TRBV7-9
J: TRBJ1-1
size: many
length: 14

DNA: TGTGCCAGCAGAACTCAGGGGGCGAACACTGAAGCTTTCTTT
CDR3: CASRTQGANTEAFF
D: TRBD1
V: TRBV7-9
J: TRBJ1-1
size: many
length: 14

DNA: TGTGCCTGGAGTGTACGTGAGGACGGGGAGCTGTTTTTT
CDR3: CAWSVREDGELFF
D: NA
V: TRBV30
J: TRBJ2-2
size: few
length: 13

DNA: TGCAGCGTCGGGACAGGGCACACTGAAGCTTTCTTT
CDR3: CSVGTGHTEAFF
D: TRBD1
V: TRBV29-1
J: TRBJ1-1
size: once
length: 12

DNA: TGCGCCAGCAGCGTCACTAGCGGGGGGGCCCAACCAGATACGCAGTATTTT
CDR3: CASSVTSGGAQPDTQYF
D: TRBD2
V: TRBV5-1
J: TRBJ2-3
size: few
length: 17

DNA: TGTGCCAGCAGTATGGACAGGGTAGCGGGCTACACCTTC
CDR3: CASSMDRVAGYTF
D: TRBD1
V: TRBV27
J: TRBJ1-2
size: few
length: 13

DNA: TGCAGTGCCGAGGGGCCCCAGCATTTT
CDR3: CSAEGPQHF
D: NA
V: TRBV20-1
J: TRBJ1-5
size: once
length: 9

DNA: TGTGCCAGCAGCTTTTCCGTGGGGGGGCCATCCTACGAGCAGTACTTC
CDR3: CASSFSVGGPSYEQYF
D: NA
V: TRBV13
J: TRBJ2-7
size: NA
length: 16

DNA: TGTGCCAGCAGCTTGGGCAGTCTGAACACTGAAGCTTTCTTT
CDR3: CASSLGSLNTEAFF
D: NA
V: TRBV5-8
J: TRBJ1-1
size: many
length: 14

DNA: TGTGCCATCAGTGTAGCGGGTAGCACAGATACGCAGTATTTT
CDR3: CAISVAGSTDTQYF
D: TRBD2
V: TRBV10-3
J: TRBJ2-3
size: few
length: 14

DNA: TGCGCCAGCAGCCTGGGACAGGGAGCGTTGGGACGTTCCTACGAGCAGTACTTC
CDR3: CASSLGQGALGRSYEQYF
D: TRBD1
V: TRBV5-1
J: TRBJ2-7
size: many
length: 18

DNA: TGTGCCAGCAGCTTATCCGGGGACAGGGGAGGGTATAGCAATCAGCCCCAGCATTTT
CDR3: CASSLSGDRGGYSNQPQHF
D: TRBD1
V: TRBV7-2
J: TRBJ1-5
size: NA
length: 19

DNA: TGTGCCTGGAGTCCCCCCGGAGCAACTAATGAAAAACTGTTTTTT
CDR3: CAWSPPGATNEKLFF
D: NA
V: TRBV30
J: TRBJ1-4
size: NA
length: 15

DNA: TGTGCCAGCAGTCAATTTATCTGGACGGCCTACGAGCAGTACTTC
CDR3: CASSQFIWTAYEQYF
D: NA
V: TRBV27
J: TRBJ2-7
size: few
length: 15

DNA: TGCGCCAGCAGCTCTGAGGTGAACACTGAAGCTTTCTTT
CDR3: CASSSEVNTEAFF
D: NA
V: TRBV5-1
J: TRBJ1-1
size: many
length: 13

DNA: TGTGCCAGCATCCTAATTCAGGGAGCCGACACTGAAGCTTTCTTT
CDR3: CASILIQGADTEAFF
D: NA
V: TRBV12-3/TRBV12-4
J: TRBJ1-1
size: many
length: 15

DNA: TGTGCCAGTAGTATTCCACAGGGGGGCTACGAGCGGTACTTC
CDR3: CASSIPQGGYERYF
D: TRBD1
V: TRBV19
J: TRBJ2-7
size: NA
length: 14

DNA: TGCAGTGCTAGTCTGTCGGGAGTGGACGGTGAGCAGTTTTTT
CDR3: CSASLSGVDGEQFF
D: NA
V: TRBV20-1
J: TRBJ2-2
size: few
length: 14

DNA: TGTGCCAGCAGTTTTCTAGCAGGGCGGTCCACTGAAGCTTTCTTT
CDR3: CASSFLAGRSTEAFF
D: NA
V: TRBV12-3/TRBV12-4
J: TRBJ1-1
size: many
length: 15

DNA: TGCAGTGCTAGGCAGGGTGAAGGCAATCAGCCCCAGCATTTT
CDR3: CSARQGEGNQPQHF
D: NA
V: TRBV20-1
J: TRBJ1-5
size: many
length: 14

DNA: TGCAGCGTCCCTAGAACTGGGCCTAAGGGCACTGAAGCTTTCTTT
CDR3: CSVPRTGPKGTEAFF
D: NA
V: TRBV29-1
J: TRBJ1-1
size: NA
length: 15

DNA: TGTGCCAGCAGTTACTCGGGACCGGGCGGGGGTGGCTACACCTTC
CDR3: CASSYSGPGGGGYTF
D: NA
V: TRBV12-3/TRBV12-4
J: TRBJ1-2
size: few
length: 15

DNA: TGTGCCAGCAGCTTAGATATCGGTGTTAGCAATCAGCCCCAGCATTTT
CDR3: CASSLDIGVSNQPQHF
D: NA
V: TRBV7-8
J: TRBJ1-5
size: many
length: 16

DNA: TGCAGTGCGCTGACTGGACAGGGTAGTCAGCCCCAGCATTTT
CDR3: CSALTGQGSQPQHF
D: TRBD1
V: TRBV20-1
J: TRBJ1-5
size: NA
length: 14

DNA: TGCAGCGTTACGCCTGCACGACCGGGACAGGGTTTAGGCGAGCAGTACTTC
CDR3: CSVTPARPGQGLGEQYF
D: TRBD1
V: TRBV29-1
J: TRBJ2-7
size: NA
length: 17

DNA: TGTGCCAGCAGCCCCCAGGCGGGGGGTGGGGCCAACGTCCTGACTTTC
CDR3: CASSPQAGGGANVLTF
D: TRBD2
V: TRBV2
J: TRBJ2-6
size: NA
length: 16

DNA: TGTGCCAGCAGTTACAACGTCCCGGGACTAGCGGGGCAAGAGACCCAGTACTTC
CDR3: CASSYNVPGLAGQETQYF
D: TRBD2
V: TRBV6-5
J: TRBJ2-5
size: few
length: 18

DNA: TGTGCCAGCGTGAGGGCCCGGGGCACCATATATTTT
CDR3: CASVRARGTIYF
D: NA
V: TRBV2
J: TRBJ1-3
size: many
length: 12

DNA: TGTGCCAGCAGCGGGCAACTAGCGGGGGGATCGAATGAGCAGTTCTTC
CDR3: CASSGQLAGGSNEQFF
D: TRBD2
V: TRBV7-2
J: TRBJ2-1
size: NA
length: 16

DNA: TGTGCCACCAGCAGGGGACAGGGCGAACTCTGGCCCCAGCATTTT
CDR3: CATSRGQGELWPQHF
D: TRBD1
V: TRBV15
J: TRBJ1-5
size: many
length: 15

DNA: TGCGCCAGCAGCGGGGGGACAGGGTCCCTCTACGAGCAGTACTTC
CDR3: CASSGGTGSLYEQYF
D: TRBD1
V: TRBV5-1
J: TRBJ2-7
size: few
length: 15

DNA: TGTGCCAGCAGCCCAGGTGGATGGGACACTGAAGCTTTCTTT
CDR3: CASSPGGWDTEAFF
D: NA
V: TRBV7-9
J: TRBJ1-1
size: NA
length: 14

DNA: TGTGCCAACATCGAAGGCAACCATCTGCCCCAGCATTTT
CDR3: CANIEGNHLPQHF
D: NA
V: TRBV6-1
J: TRBJ1-5
size: NA
length: 13

DNA: TGCGCCAGCAGGACAGGGATTCAGACTGAAGCTTTCTTT
CDR3: CASRTGIQTEAFF
D: TRBD1
V: TRBV10-2
J: TRBJ1-1
size: NA
length: 13

DNA: TGTGCCATCAGTGATTTTGACAGTGGGAATTACAATGAGCAGTTCTTC
CDR3: CAISDFDSGNYNEQFF
D: NA
V: TRBV10-3
J: TRBJ2-1
size: NA
length: 16

DNA: TGTGCCAGCAGCTTCGCCACTAGCGGGAGCTTCGGGACCCAGTACTTC
CDR3: CASSFATSGSFGTQYF
D: TRBD2
V: TRBV7-9
J: TRBJ2-5
size: few
length: 16

DNA: TGTGCCAGCAGCTTGACAGTGGCGTCCTACGAGCAGTACTTC
CDR3: CASSLTVASYEQYF
D: NA
V: TRBV5-5
J: TRBJ2-7
size: many
length: 14

DNA: TGTGCCAGCAGTGAAGACCGGGACAGCTACTACAATGAGCAGTTCTTC
CDR3: CASSEDRDSYYNEQFF
D: TRBD1
V: TRBV2
J: TRBJ2-1
size: NA
length: 16

DNA: TGTGCCGAGGGTCGGGTTAGCTATGGCTACACCTTC
CDR3: CAEGRVSYGYTF
D: NA
V: TRBV30
J: TRBJ1-2
size: NA
length: 12

DNA: TGCGCCAGCAGCCAAAGCGTGGGACAGGGGGGCTACGAGCAGTACTTC
CDR3: CASSQSVGQGGYEQYF
D: TRBD1
V: TRBV7-3
J: TRBJ2-7
size: NA
length: 16

DNA: TGCAGTGCTAACCAGGGACAGGGAAGGGTATACGAGCAGTACTTC
CDR3: CSANQGQGRVYEQYF
D: TRBD1
V: TRBV20-1
J: TRBJ2-7
size: many
length: 15

DNA: TGTGCCACCAGTGTCGCCGGACTATTAGAGACCCAGTACTTC
CDR3: CATSVAGLLETQYF
D: NA
V: TRBV24-1
J: TRBJ2-5
size: NA
length: 14

DNA: TGTGCCAGCTCACTCAACGGCGTCACCGAGCAGTACTTC
CDR3: CASSLNGVTEQYF
D: NA
V: TRBV18
J: TRBJ2-7
size: NA
length: 13

DNA: TGCGCCAGCAGCTCGACCCGGGACAGGAGCCCTTTTGAAGCTTTCTTT
CDR3: CASSSTRDRSPFEAFF
D: TRBD1
V: TRBV5-1
J: TRBJ1-1
size: NA
length: 16